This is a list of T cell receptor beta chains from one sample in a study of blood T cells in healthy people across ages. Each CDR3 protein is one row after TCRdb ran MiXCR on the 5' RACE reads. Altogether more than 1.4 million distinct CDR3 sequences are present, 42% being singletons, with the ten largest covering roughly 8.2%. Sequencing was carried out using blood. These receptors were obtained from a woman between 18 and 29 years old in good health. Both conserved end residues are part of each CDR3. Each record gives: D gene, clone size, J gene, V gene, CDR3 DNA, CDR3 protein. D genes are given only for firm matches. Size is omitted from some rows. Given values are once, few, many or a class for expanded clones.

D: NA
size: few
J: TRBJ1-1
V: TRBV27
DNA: TGTGCCAGCAGTTTATCCGTGGGCCTGGGCACTGAAGCTTTCTTT
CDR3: CASSLSVGLGTEAFF

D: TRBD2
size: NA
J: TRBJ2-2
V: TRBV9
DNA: TGTGCCAGCAGCGTAGGGTTAGCGGGAGTTAAAGTCACCGGGGAGCTGTTTTTT
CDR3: CASSVGLAGVKVTGELFF

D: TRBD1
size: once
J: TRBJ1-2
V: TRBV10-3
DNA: TGTGCCATCAGTCTAGACGGGACAGCCTATGGCTACACCTTC
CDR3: CAISLDGTAYGYTF

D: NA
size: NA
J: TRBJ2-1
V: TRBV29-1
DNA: TGCAGCGTTGAAGGTCTGGGGGGCCCCTACAATGAGCAGTTCTTC
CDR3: CSVEGLGGPYNEQFF

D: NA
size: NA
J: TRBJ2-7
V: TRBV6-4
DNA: TGTGCCAGCAGTGAACTGGACTCCGGGAGTAGCGAGCAGTACTTC
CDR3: CASSELDSGSSEQYF

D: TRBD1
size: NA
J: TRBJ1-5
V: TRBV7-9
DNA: TGTGCCAGCAGCTCGGACAGGGAGGGCAATCAGCCCCAGCATTTT
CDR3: CASSSDREGNQPQHF

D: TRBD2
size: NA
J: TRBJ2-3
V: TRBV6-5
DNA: TGTGCCAGCAGTCCTAGCGGGAGGGTTAGCACAGATACGCAGTATTTT
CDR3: CASSPSGRVSTDTQYF

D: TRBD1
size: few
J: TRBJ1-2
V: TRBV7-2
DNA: TGTGCCAGCAGCGCACAGGGGGCCGGGGATGGCTACACCTTC
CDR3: CASSAQGAGDGYTF

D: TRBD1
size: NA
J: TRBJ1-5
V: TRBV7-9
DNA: TGTGCCAGCAGCTTAGCCGGGACAGGGGAAGGGCAGCCCCAGCATTTT
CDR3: CASSLAGTGEGQPQHF

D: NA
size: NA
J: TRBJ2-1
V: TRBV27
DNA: TGTGCCAGCAGTTTAGGACCCGGGGGTACCCACAATGAGCAGTTCTTC
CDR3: CASSLGPGGTHNEQFF

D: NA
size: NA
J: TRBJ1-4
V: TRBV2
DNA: TGTGCCAGCAAAGGGCCCGGGGGGTCTAATGAAAAACTGTTTTTT
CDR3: CASKGPGGSNEKLFF